This entry describes one TCR beta chain. The authors ran a second PCR of 7 to 11 cycles using a sample-barcoded 5' primer and a J-beta primer mix. TCRdb processed the 5' RACE reads anew with MiXCR; each CDR3 protein has one entry. The top ten clones hold roughly 10% of a sample with roughly 1.6 million distinct CDR3 sequences, roughly 32% of them seen once. The CDR3 is made up of 14 amino acids. Trimming pared 0 bases from V and 4 bases from J, leaving 9 bases between. The germline CDR1 and CDR2 sequences are MGHRA and YSYEKL. The data belong to a study of blood T cells in healthy people across ages. The sample was blood. This clonotype originated in a woman in her 30s in good health. The V and J genes are TRBV4-1 and TRBJ1-2; D gene ambiguous. The CDR3, as DNA: TGCGCCAGCAGCCAAGATGCACAGACCTATGGCTACACCTTC. Residues: CASSQDAQTYGYTF.